This TCR beta chain was identified during a study of blood T cell repertoires in COVID-19. Study background: Italy, Spain and the United States were the sources of the convalescent and acute COVID-19 samples. Nucleic acid was either cDNA or gDNA, and it came from T cells, B-cell-depleted T cells, or PBMCs.

Original data processing: Amplification from reference gene primers served as the basis for estimated nucleated cell counts. Produced via immunoSEQ multiplex PCR; TCRdb's table is partial and in-frame only. D and trimming were read from the DNA, whereas the V and J calls and clone size are those reported in that table. Of around 55,000 clones in the sample, roughly 89% are singletons; the top ten hold roughly 3.9%. Seattle-derived patients entered the study during active infection and were followed longitudinally. There are 20 residues in the CDR3. Germline trimming cut 0 bases from V and 3 bases from J; bases unmatched to any gene: 20. Germline V lookup: CDR1 SGHVS, CDR2 FNYEAQ.

This sequence was found in a man aged 35 to 55 with COVID-19, enrolled during active disease. The sample comprised peripheral blood. This chain uses TRBV7-6 with TRBJ2-7; 7 positions match TRBD2. DNA for the CDR3: TGTGCCAGCAGCTTAGCGATAGGACGGGGGGACCTCAACGTTCGCTACGAGCAGTACTTC. Translating gives CASSLAIGRGDLNVRYEQYF. Full variable domain (outside the CDR3, taken from reference TRBV7-6 and TRBJ2-7): GAGVSQSPRYKVTKRGQDVALRCDPISGHVSLYWYRQALGQGPEFLTYFNYEAQQDKSGLPNDRFSAERPEGSISTLTIQRTEQRDSAMYRCASSLAIGRGDLNVRYEQYFGPGTRLTVT.